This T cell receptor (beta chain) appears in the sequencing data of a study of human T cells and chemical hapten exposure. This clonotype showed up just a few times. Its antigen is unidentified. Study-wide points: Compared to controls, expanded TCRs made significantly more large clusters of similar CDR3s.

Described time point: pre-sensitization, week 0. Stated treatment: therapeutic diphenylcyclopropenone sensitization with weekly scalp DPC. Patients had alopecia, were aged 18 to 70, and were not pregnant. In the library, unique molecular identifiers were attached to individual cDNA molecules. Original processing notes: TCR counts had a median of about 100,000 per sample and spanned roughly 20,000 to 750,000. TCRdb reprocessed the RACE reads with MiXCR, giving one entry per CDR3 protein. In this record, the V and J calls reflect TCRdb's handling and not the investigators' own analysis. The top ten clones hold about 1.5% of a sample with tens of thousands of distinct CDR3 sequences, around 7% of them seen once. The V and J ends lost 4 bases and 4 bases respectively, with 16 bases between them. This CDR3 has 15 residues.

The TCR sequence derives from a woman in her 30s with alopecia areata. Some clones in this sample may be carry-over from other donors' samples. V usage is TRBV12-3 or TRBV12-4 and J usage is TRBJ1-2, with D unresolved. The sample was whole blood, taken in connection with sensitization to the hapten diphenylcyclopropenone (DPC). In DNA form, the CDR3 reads TGTGCCAGCAGTTCCGCGAGGAGACCACTCTATGGCTACACCTTC. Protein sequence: CASSSARRPLYGYTF.